Below, 21 T cell receptor beta chains from the same sample are listed, as sequenced in a study of cytomegalovirus exposure and HLA in healthy donors. In the PCR, 60 Vbeta and 13 Jbeta primers were used. This table comes from immunoSEQ multiplex PCR, and its TCRdb copy is limited to in-frame clones, with some not included. The data contain about 130,000 clones, under 85% of them singletons. Sequencing was performed on PBMCs. These receptors originate from a boy between 10 and 17 years old in good health and CMV-seronegative.

This clone was observed a few times. The chain joins TRBV4-3 to TRBJ2-1; tentative D call: TRBD2 (6 bases). The germline CDR1 and CDR2 sequences are LGHNA and YSLEER. There are 15 residues in the CDR3. The V and J ends lost 1 base and 7 bases respectively, with 14 bases between them. The CDR3 DNA follows: TGCGCCAGCAGCCAAGCCCCTCTTGGGGGGAATGAGCAGTTCTTC. Residues: CASSQAPLGGNEQFF.

This chain connects TRBV7-9 to TRBJ1-5; the D gene is possibly TRBD1 (5 bases). V gave up 0 bases and J gave up 0 bases, with 9 bases separating them. The CDR3 runs to 16 residues. Germline V gene sequence: CDR1 SEHNR, CDR2 FQNEAQ (reference sequence). The CDR3 DNA follows: TGTGCCAGCAGCTTAGCGACAGTAAATAGCAATCAGCCCCAGCATTTT. Amino acid sequence: CASSLATVNSNQPQHF.

CDR3: CASSFGSVSGANVLTF. Here the CDR3 DNA reads TGTGCCAGCAGTTTCGGTTCGGTATCTGGGGCCAACGTCCTGACTTTC. This chain joins TRBV27 and TRBJ2-6, with D uncertain. This CDR3 spans 16 amino acids. The V gene lost 3 bases and the J gene lost 1 base, with 10 bases spanning the gap. Germline CDR1 MNHEY, CDR2 SMNVEV (reference sequence).

The chain joins TRBV9 to TRBJ2-7, with D hard to call. The CDR3 has 11 residues. V lost 6 bases and J lost 1, with 5 bases in between. Germline V CDR1 and CDR2: SGDLS, YYNGEE. The DNA of the CDR3 is TGTGCCAGCACACTTTCCTACGAGCAGTACTTC. This codes for CASTLSYEQYF.

V gene TRBV25-1 combines with J gene TRBJ2-1, with D perhaps TRBD2 (5 bases). CDR3 length equals 14 residues. Between the trimmed V and J ends, which lost 1 base and 5 bases, there was a span of 9 bases. CDR1 is MGHDK and CDR2 is SYGVNS in the germline V gene. DNA for the CDR3: TGTGCCAGCAGTGAATTGAGGGCTAACAATGAGCAGTTCTTC. Its protein is CASSELRANNEQFF.

The chain carries TRBV5-1 and TRBJ1-2; the D gene is possibly TRBD1 (5 bases). Trimming removed 4 bases at V and 5 bases at J, with 9 bases between. CDR1 is SGHRS, CDR2 YFSETQ, per germline. This CDR3 contains 12 residues. Written as DNA, the CDR3 is TGCGCCAGCAGCCCGGACATTTATGGCTACACCTTC. Its translation is CASSPDIYGYTF.

The CDR3 loop is CASSQDSSSGDQQETQYF. Written as DNA, the CDR3 is TGCGCCAGCAGCCAAGATTCCTCTAGCGGGGACCAACAAGAGACCCAGTACTTC. V is TRBV4-1 and J is TRBJ2-5, with TRBD2 identical over 9 bases. J lost 2 bases, V lost 0 bases, and 10 bases had no gene match. The germline gives CDR1 MGHRA, CDR2 YSYEKL. The CDR3 spans 18 residues.

V is TRBV29-1 and J is TRBJ2-5; D is perhaps TRBD2 (6 bases). CDR1 is SQVTM, CDR2 ANQGSEA, per germline. V lost 4 bases to trimming and J lost 2 bases, with 14 bases between them. The CDR3 runs 14 residues. The CDR3, as DNA: TGCAGCGTTGTTCTCCCTAGCGCACAAGAGACCCAGTACTTC. It specifies CSVVLPSAQETQYF.

This chain links TRBV9 with TRBJ2-3; possible D gene TRBD1, 5 bases. This CDR3 comprises 17 residues. Per germline, CDR1 SGDLS and CDR2 YYNGEE. V lost 4 bases and J lost 0, with 18 bases in between. The CDR3 bases are TGTGCCAGCAGCCGAATCACTCAGGGCGCTAGCACAGATACGCAGTATTTT. Its protein is CASSRITQGASTDTQYF.

As regards this clone: The junction does not match germline at one end; this may be a read error. V usage is TRBV2 and J usage is TRBJ2-7, with D possibly matching TRBD2 (5 bases). The CDR3 covers 13 residues. Germline CDR1 SNHLY, CDR2 FYNNEI. The DNA for the CDR3 is TGTGCCAGCAGGGAAGGAGGATTCTACGAGCAGTACTTC. It yields the protein CASREGGFYEQYF.

The chain joins TRBV6-1 to TRBJ2-1; D not certain. This CDR3 is built from 13 residues. Between the trimmed V and J ends, which lost 6 bases and 10 bases, there was a span of 16 bases. Per germline, CDR1 MNHNS and CDR2 SASEGT. This chain's CDR3 is CASRSVGREEQFF. The CDR3 nucleotides are TGTGCCAGCAGGTCAGTGGGCCGTGAGGAGCAGTTCTTC.

J is TRBJ1-2 and V is TRBV6-5; a possible D gene is TRBD1 (6 bases). Trimming removed 5 bases at V and 4 bases at J, with 8 bases between. The germline V gene has CDR1 MNHEY and CDR2 SVGAGI. This CDR3 region has 12 residues. In DNA, the CDR3 is TGTGCCAGCAGTGCGGACAGCTATGGCTACACCTTC. Protein product: CASSADSYGYTF.

This clone came up a few times. The V and J genes are TRBV7-6 and TRBJ1-6; the match to TRBD1 covers 10 bases. The CDR3 runs 14 residues. CDR1 is SGHVS and CDR2 is FNYEAQ in the germline V gene. With V trimmed by 7 bases and J by 7 bases, 4 bases remained unmatched. In DNA form, the CDR3 reads TGTGCCAGCACTCGGGACAGGGGAAATTCACCCCTCCACTTT. This encodes CASTRDRGNSPLHF.

The CDR3 sequence: CASSLESGGNTIYF. For the CDR3, the DNA is TGTGCCAGCAGCTTGGAATCGGGGGGAAACACCATATATTTT. The chain is built from TRBV5-4 and TRBJ1-3; D call uncertain. Germline assignment: CDR1 SGHNT and CDR2 YYREEE (reference sequence). This CDR3 region has 14 residues. Trimming took off 0 bases at V and 4 bases at J, with 8 bases between the two ends.

The V call is TRBV27, the J call TRBJ2-7, with 9 positions matching TRBD2. V was pared by 8 bases and J by 0 bases, with 2 bases of the junction left unmatched. The V gene's germline CDR1 is MNHEY and CDR2 SMNVEV (reference sequence). CDR3 length: 13 amino acids. In nucleotides, the CDR3 is TGTGCCAGCGCGGGACTAGCCTCCTACGAGCAGTACTTC. It translates to CASAGLASYEQYF.

The chain carries TRBV5-1 and TRBJ2-5; 9 nucleotides align to TRBD1. CDR3 length: 13 residues. J lost 5 bases, V lost 4 bases, and 3 bases had no gene match. In germline, CDR1 is SGHRS, CDR2 YFSETQ. The CDR3 region has the DNA TGCGCCAGCAGCACGGGACAGGGTGAGACCCAGTACTTC. This encodes CASSTGQGETQYF.

The rearrangement uses TRBV7-8 and TRBJ2-7; 9 bases map to TRBD1. V gave up 5 bases and J gave up 5 bases; unmatched junction bases: 10. CDR1 and CDR2 (germline): SGHVS, FQNEAQ. This CDR3 is built from 15 residues. The CDR3 DNA reads TGTGCCAGCAGCAAGTCCCGGGACAGGGCGCACGAGCAGTACTTC. Translation: CASSKSRDRAHEQYF.

The chain employs TRBV6-1 and TRBJ2-7; 10 bases fit TRBD1. This CDR3 region has 14 residues. The germline gives CDR1 MNHNS, CDR2 SASEGT. Unmatched junction bases numbered 9, after V lost 6 bases and J lost 7 bases. The CDR3 sequence: CASRERQGAGEQYF. The CDR3 DNA reads as TGTGCCAGCAGGGAAAGACAGGGGGCGGGGGAGCAGTACTTC.

The chain is built from TRBV2 and TRBJ2-7; D unclear. The V and J ends lost 6 bases and 7 bases respectively, with 19 bases between them. In germline, CDR1 is SNHLY, CDR2 FYNNEI. This CDR3 spans 14 amino acids. The CDR3 sequence is CASRVDSTMREQYF. The CDR3 DNA sequence: TGTGCCAGCAGGGTCGACTCCACGATGCGGGAGCAGTACTTC.

A word on this clone: The junction and the germline gene differ at one end; a read error may be behind it. J is TRBJ1-2 and V is TRBV6-1; D unclear. The CDR3 covers 13 residues. CDR1 is MNHNS, CDR2 SASEGT, per germline. In DNA form, the CDR3 reads TGTGCCAGCATATGGTTTAGCGGGAACGGCTACCCCTTC. Translating gives CASIWFSGNGYPF.

The rearrangement joins TRBV23-1 to TRBJ2-5; 7 nucleotides match TRBD2. TRBV23-1 is classed as an ORF, of uncertain function. The CDR3 is 18 amino acids. V shed 5 bases and J 3 bases; nucleotides not matched to a gene: 18. The CDR3 nucleotides are TGCGCCAGCAGTTGGTTATCCACAGCGGGACCAACTAAAGAGACCCAGTACTTC. This encodes CASSWLSTAGPTKETQYF.